What follows are 30 T cell receptor beta chains derived from one specimen sequenced in a study of early T cells in non-severe SARS-CoV-2 infection. TCRdb used MiXCR to reprocess the 5' RACE reads, holding one entry per CDR3 protein. The sample includes about 24,000 distinct CDR3 sequences, about 4.4% of them seen just once. Sequencing input: whole blood. Receptor source: an adult who was a healthcare worker with PCR-confirmed SARS-CoV-2 infection or an uninfected control (not recorded which).

As for this clonotype: One base away lies a much larger clone, so this may be a sequencing read error. The chain uses TRBV7-2 and TRBJ2-2, with TRBD2 matching 7 bases. Looked up from germline, CDR1 is SGHTA and CDR2 is FQGNSA. The CDR3 totals 14 residues. The CDR3 loop is CGSSSRGRAGELFF. CDR3 coding DNA: TGTGGCAGCAGCTCCCGGGGGAGGGCCGGGGAGCTGTTTTTT.

This clonotype showed up just a few times. The chain carries TRBV20-1 and TRBJ2-7; D tentatively fits TRBD1 or TRBD2 (5 bases each). Germline V CDR1 and CDR2: DFQATT, SNEGSKA (reference sequence). Trimming took 5 bases from V and 1 from J, leaving 12 bases between them. The CDR3 has 13 amino acids. CDR3 sequence (DNA): TGCAGTGCTGTCCGGGACGGATCCTACGAGCAGTACTTC. Translation gives CSAVRDGSYEQYF.

In its sample, this clonotype was seen many times. The rearrangement links TRBV20-1 to TRBJ2-7, with D possibly being TRBD1 or TRBD2 (5 bases each). The V end was cut by 5 bases, the J end by 3 bases, with 17 bases between. Germline V gene sequence: CDR1 DFQATT, CDR2 SNEGSKA (reference sequence). The CDR3 totals 14 residues. The chain's CDR3 is CSAGLHQGGYEQYF. In DNA, the CDR3 is TGCAGTGCTGGACTTCACCAGGGCGGCTACGAGCAGTACTTC.

This clonotype has a handful of counts. The chain employs TRBV11-3 and TRBJ2-3, with 8 bases fitting TRBD2. The ends lost 3 bases at V and 1 base at J; junction bases unmatched: 15. Per germline, CDR1 SGHNT and CDR2 YENEEA. This CDR3 has 19 amino acids. The CDR3 protein is CASSLRKRGPRHRTDTQYF. CDR3 nucleotide sequence: TGTGCCAGCAGCTTGCGGAAGCGGGGGCCCCGTCATCGCACAGATACGCAGTATTTT.

This clonotype was seen many times. The chain carries TRBV6-2 or TRBV6-3 and TRBJ1-2; D is undetermined. The CDR3 is 11 amino acids. Germline V gene sequence: CDR1 MNHEY, CDR2 SVGEGT. The germline V and J ends were trimmed by 8 bases and 7 bases, with 11 bases remaining between them. CDR3: CASSGMGGYTF. DNA for the CDR3: TGTGCCAGCTCTGGAATGGGTGGCTACACCTTC.

The J gene is TRBJ1-1, the V gene TRBV6-6; no definite D call. Between the trimmed V and J ends, which lost 6 bases and 0 bases, there was a span of 8 bases. The V gene's germline CDR1 is MNHNY and CDR2 SVGAGI (reference sequence). This CDR3 contains 13 residues. CDR3 loop: CASRRQMNTEAFF. As DNA, the CDR3 is TGTGCCAGCAGACGGCAGATGAACACTGAAGCTTTCTTT.

The table lists this clonotype with many counts. V usage is TRBV9 and J usage is TRBJ2-1; TRBD2 matches at 7 bases. Germline V gene sequence: CDR1 SGDLS, CDR2 YYNGEE. There are 15 residues in the CDR3. V dropped 7 bases and J dropped 7; count of bases not matched to a gene: 14. The CDR3 region is CASGGGGTHPNEQFF. CDR3 DNA: TGTGCCAGCGGTGGGGGAGGGACTCACCCTAATGAGCAGTTCTTC.

This clonotype appeared many times. V usage is TRBV29-1 and J usage is TRBJ1-2; D is ambiguous. CDR1 is SQVTM, CDR2 ANQGSEA, per germline. CDR3 size: 13 residues. The V and J ends lost 3 bases and 2 bases respectively, with 10 bases between them. The CDR3 region is CSVEFGQNYGYTF. The CDR3 region has the DNA TGCAGCGTTGAGTTCGGGCAGAACTATGGCTACACCTTC. Full variable domain (missing parts from reference TRBV29-1 and TRBJ1-2): SAVISQKPSRDICQRGTSLTIQCQVDSQVTMMFWYRQQPGQSLTLIATANQGSEATYESGFVIDKFPISRPNLTFSTLTVSNMSPEDSSIYLCSVEFGQNYGYTFGSGTRLTVV.

The chain uses TRBV20-1 and TRBJ1-3; D uncertain. The V end was cut by 4 bases, the J end by 3 bases, with 10 bases between. The length of the CDR3 is 13 residues. The V gene's germline CDR1 is DFQATT and CDR2 SNEGSKA (reference sequence). In nucleotides, the CDR3 is TGCAGTGCTAAACAGACAAGTGGAAACACCATATATTTT. Its translation is CSAKQTSGNTIYF.

This clonotype was seen repeatedly, ten times or more. The V gene is TRBV15, the J gene TRBJ2-1; D is undetermined. CDR3 length: 15 amino acids. The germline V and J ends were trimmed by 0 bases and 9 bases, with 15 bases remaining between them. The V gene's germline CDR1 is LNHNV and CDR2 YYDKDF (reference sequence). DNA for the CDR3: TGTGCCACCAGCAGAGACCGACTCCGGATTGGTGAGCAGTTCTTC. This codes for CATSRDRLRIGEQFF.

This clonotype came up many times. The rearrangement links TRBV3-1 to TRBJ2-3; 8 nucleotides agree with TRBD2. The CDR3 extends over 13 amino acids. From germline, CDR1 is LGHDT and CDR2 YNNKEL (reference sequence). Trimming took 2 bases from V and 7 from J; bases not matched to a gene: 2. This CDR3 is CASSQLAGNTQYF. CDR3 bases: TGTGCCAGCAGCCAACTAGCGGGCAATACGCAGTATTTT.

By sample share, this clonotype is medium-sized. The V and J genes are TRBV29-1 and TRBJ2-3; 9 bases line up with TRBD2. V trimming: 0 bases; J trimming: 9 bases; junction bases outside the gene matches: 25. Germline V gene data show CDR1 as SQVTM and CDR2 as ANQGSEA. The CDR3 covers 20 residues. Here the CDR3 DNA reads TGCAGCGTTGAAGATCTGGGAGAGGTGACGGGGCGGGAGGGCTTTTACACGCAGTATTTT. It specifies CSVEDLGEVTGREGFYTQYF.

This clonotype was observed at least ten times. This chain joins TRBV5-1 and TRBJ1-2, with 12 bases fitting TRBD1. Germline-derived CDR1 and CDR2 are SGHRS and YFSETQ. The CDR3 consists of 14 residues. Trimming at V came to 0 bases and at J to 8 bases, leaving 2 bases not matched to a gene. The CDR3 is CASSLAGTGGGYTF. The CDR3 DNA reads TGCGCCAGCAGCTTGGCCGGGACAGGGGGCGGCTACACCTTC.

This clonotype has ten or more counts. The chain uses TRBV27 and TRBJ2-1, with TRBD2 matching over 8 bases. V was pared by 2 bases and J by 6 bases, with 3 bases of the junction left unmatched. The germline CDR1 and CDR2 sequences are MNHEY and SMNVEV (reference sequence). This CDR3 contains 14 residues. The CDR3 loop is CASSLIAGPNEQFF. The DNA for the CDR3 is TGTGCCAGCAGTTTAATAGCGGGACCCAATGAGCAGTTCTTC.

This clonotype was counted ten times or more. The chain uses TRBV7-2 and TRBJ2-7, with D perhaps TRBD2 (6 bases). Germline V gives CDR1 SGHTA, CDR2 FQGNSA. Trimming took 3 bases from V and 5 from J, leaving 17 bases between them. The CDR3 loop spans 15 amino acids. The DNA of the CDR3 is TGTGCCAGCAGCTTCAGACTAGTGCGGCTCCACGAGCAGTACTTC. Translated: CASSFRLVRLHEQYF.

This clonotype was seen at least ten times. This sequence joins TRBV11-2 and TRBJ2-5; D remains unclear. V was pared by 5 bases and J by 2 bases, with 3 bases between. The germline V gene has CDR1 SGHAT and CDR2 FQNNGV. This CDR3 is 11 amino acids long. As DNA, the CDR3 is TGTGCCAGCAGCATACAAGAGACCCAGTACTTC. Encoded protein: CASSIQETQYF.

Remarks on this clonotype: A much bigger clone sits one base away, suggesting this may be a read error. The chain carries TRBV3-1 and TRBJ2-7, with D possibly TRBD1 on 6 matching bases. The length of the CDR3 is 12 residues. The germline gives CDR1 LGHDT, CDR2 YNNKEL (reference sequence). The V end was cut by 4 bases, the J end by 3 bases, with 7 bases between. The CDR3 DNA sequence: TGTGCCAGCAGCCGGACAGACTACGAGCAGTACTTC. The encoded protein is CASSRTDYEQYF.

This clonotype was found many times. The chain links TRBV27 to TRBJ2-1, with 7 positions matching TRBD2. The germline V gene encodes CDR1 MNHEY and CDR2 SMNVEV (reference sequence). The CDR3 sequence is 14 residues long. Germline trimming cut 8 bases from V and 0 bases from J; bases unmatched to any gene: 4. The CDR3 here is CASGLAVSYNEQFF. The CDR3 nucleotides read TGTGCCAGCGGTCTAGCGGTCTCCTACAATGAGCAGTTCTTC.

This clonotype was detected ten times or more. The chain couples TRBV19 to TRBJ2-7, with D tentatively TRBD2 (6 bases). Trimming cost V 3 bases and J 1 base, with 10 bases left between them. The CDR3 is 14 residues long. In germline, CDR1 is LNHDA, CDR2 SQIVND (reference sequence). CDR3 sequence reads: CASSMEGVSYEQYF. CDR3 sequence (DNA): TGTGCCAGTAGTATGGAGGGCGTATCCTACGAGCAGTACTTC.

This clonotype showed up many times. This chain links TRBV5-4 with TRBJ2-1; D remains unclear. Germline CDR1 SGHNT, CDR2 YYREEE (reference sequence). The CDR3 sequence is 12 residues long. Trimming pared 3 bases from V and 15 bases from J, leaving 16 bases between. The CDR3 region has the DNA TGTGCCAGCAGCTCCCCCCCGGTTTTCGGGTTCTTC. This codes for CASSSPPVFGFF. Full variable domain (missing parts from reference TRBV5-4 and TRBJ2-1): ETGVTQSPTHLIKTRGQQVTLRCSSQSGHNTVSWYQQALGQGPQFIFQYYREEENGRGNFPPRFSGLQFPNYSSELNVNALELDDSALYLCASSSPPVFGFFGPGTRLTVL.

At least ten counts were recorded for this clonotype. The gene calls are TRBV7-6 and TRBJ2-5; D gene uncertain. Germline V gene lookup returns CDR1 SGHVS and CDR2 FNYEAQ. CDR3 size: 14 residues. V dropped 2 bases and J dropped 2 bases, with 9 bases sitting between them. Here the CDR3 DNA reads TGTGCCAGCAGCTTATCCCCACTTCAAGAGACCCAGTACTTC. This codes for CASSLSPLQETQYF.

This clonotype was seen ten or more times. The V gene is TRBV29-1, the J gene TRBJ1-2, with a tentative D call TRBD1 (6 bases). The CDR3 runs to 12 residues. Germline CDR1 reads SQVTM; CDR2 reads ANQGSEA. Trimming cost V 7 bases and J 8 bases, with 17 bases left between them. In DNA form, the CDR3 reads TGCAGCGCGAAGGGGGGAGACGCGGGCTACACCTTC. Translating gives CSAKGGDAGYTF.

This clonotype has a count of ten or more. The V gene is TRBV11-2, the J gene TRBJ2-5, with D uncertain. The CDR3 totals 11 residues. CDR1 is SGHAT and CDR2 is FQNNGV in the germline V gene. The ends were cut back, 3 bases at V and 4 bases at J, with 3 bases in the middle. The CDR3 DNA follows: TGTGCCAGCAGCTTTCGAGAGACCCAGTACTTC. Encoded protein: CASSFRETQYF. The variable domain in full, completed from reference TRBV11-2 and TRBJ2-5, reads EAGVAQSPRYKIIEKRQSVAFWCNPISGHATLYWYQQILGQGPKLLIQFQNNGVVDDSQLPKDRFSAERLKGVDSTLKIQPAKLEDSAVYLCASSFRETQYFGPGTRLLVL.

This clonotype was counted at least ten times. J is TRBJ2-7 and V is TRBV6-2 or TRBV6-3, with TRBD1 matching over 7 bases. Looked up from germline, CDR1 is MNHEY and CDR2 is SVGEGT. The CDR3 sequence is 14 residues long. The V and J ends lost 4 bases and 4 bases, in that order; junction bases with no gene match: 7. The CDR3 loop is CASSSADRFYEQYF. CDR3 in DNA: TGTGCCAGCAGTTCCGCGGACAGGTTTTACGAGCAGTACTTC.

At least ten counts were recorded for this clonotype. The CDR3 reads CASSQDQGRSNYGYTF. The CDR3 DNA reads TGTGCCAGCAGCCAAGATCAGGGACGGTCTAACTATGGCTACACCTTC. The chain uses TRBV4-2 and TRBJ1-2; D possibly corresponds to TRBD1 (5 bases). Germline-derived CDR1 and CDR2 are LGHNA and YNFKEQ. CDR3 length equals 16 residues. V shed 0 bases and J shed 0 bases, with 11 bases lying between them.

This clonotype was detected a few times. This chain links TRBV5-1 with TRBJ2-3; no clear D. The germline V gene encodes CDR1 SGHRS and CDR2 YFSETQ. V lost 8 bases and J 1 base, leaving 8 bases between the germline ends. The CDR3 totals 12 residues. The chain's CDR3 is CASHSGTDTQYF. In nucleotides, the CDR3 is TGCGCCAGTCATTCAGGCACAGATACGCAGTATTTT.

In its sample, this clonotype was seen a few times. The V gene is TRBV28, the J gene TRBJ2-5; D may correspond to TRBD1 or TRBD2 (6 bases each). Trimming removed 6 bases from V and 11 bases from J, with 13 bases in between. Germline V lookup: CDR1 MDHEN, CDR2 SYDVKM. The CDR3 consists of 11 residues. The CDR3 loop is CASRITGRQYF. Written as DNA, the CDR3 is TGTGCCAGCAGAATCACAGGGAGGCAGTACTTC.

There are many counts of this clonotype. The rearrangement links TRBV18 to TRBJ2-7; D gene unclear. With 6 bases removed from V and 0 bases from J, the gap between germline ends came to 9 bases. From germline, CDR1 is KGHSH and CDR2 LQKENI. The CDR3 extends over 13 amino acids. The CDR3, as DNA: TGTGCCAGCTCCTCGGACGGCTCCTACGAGCAGTACTTC. Its protein product is CASSSDGSYEQYF.

This clonotype was observed a few times. This sequence joins TRBV6-5 and TRBJ2-6; D is possibly TRBD2 (5 bases). V lost 5 bases and J 0 bases, leaving 5 bases between the germline ends. The CDR3 covers 14 residues. Germline V gives CDR1 MNHEY, CDR2 SVGAGI. The CDR3: CASSRGSGANVLTF. The CDR3 DNA sequence: TGTGCCAGCAGTCGGGGCTCTGGGGCCAACGTCCTGACTTTC.

Ten or more counts support this clonotype. The chain joins TRBV7-2 to TRBJ1-4; D perhaps matches TRBD1 (5 bases). The CDR3 is made up of 16 amino acids. Trimming took off 6 bases at V and 3 bases at J, with 17 bases between the two ends. Germline V gene sequence: CDR1 SGHTA, CDR2 FQGNSA. The CDR3 DNA reads as TGTGCCAGCAGGTCGGGTGGGGGAGCGTCTAATGAAAAACTGTTTTTT. Protein: CASRSGGGASNEKLFF.